A selection of T cell receptor beta chains follows, all from one sample in a study of naive and memory T cell subsets. Using its own MiXCR run on the UMI-ligation and nested PCR reads, TCRdb lists one record per CDR3 protein. The data show 70,000 to 95,000 distinct CDR3 sequences, over 7% seen once. The specimen was central memory CD4+ T cells from blood. The source of these receptors is a human donor in good health. Both conserved end residues are part of each CDR3. Fields, in order: D gene, clone size, V gene, J gene, CDR3 DNA, CDR3 protein. A D gene is named only where the DNA matches it firmly. Clone size is stated in some rows and not others, as once, few, many or a class when expanded.

d_gene: TRBD1
abundance: many
v_gene: TRBV12-3/TRBV12-4
j_gene: TRBJ1-2
CDR3nt: TGTGCCAGCAGGGAAAGCAGGGGGCGGAGCTATGGCTACACCTTC
CDR3aa: CASRESRGRSYGYTF

d_gene: .
abundance: .
v_gene: TRBV20-1
j_gene: TRBJ2-7
CDR3nt: TGCAGTGCTGTTACCTACGAGCAGTACTTC
CDR3aa: CSAVTYEQYF

d_gene: .
abundance: few
v_gene: TRBV5-5
j_gene: TRBJ2-3
CDR3nt: TGTGCCAGCAGCTTCTCAGAACTCACAGATACGCAGTATTTT
CDR3aa: CASSFSELTDTQYF

d_gene: .
abundance: few
v_gene: TRBV7-2
j_gene: TRBJ2-7
CDR3nt: TGTGCCAGCAGCCCTCAAGGTGGTAGCGAGTACGAGCAGTACTTC
CDR3aa: CASSPQGGSEYEQYF

d_gene: .
abundance: few
v_gene: TRBV20-1
j_gene: TRBJ2-5
CDR3nt: TGCAGTGCTAGAGATGATCGGAGGGGGACCCAGTACTTC
CDR3aa: CSARDDRRGTQYF

d_gene: .
abundance: .
v_gene: TRBV24-1
j_gene: TRBJ1-5
CDR3nt: TGTGCCACCAGCCCGAAAAGGGCGGGGAAGAGCAATCAGCCCCAGCATTTT
CDR3aa: CATSPKRAGKSNQPQHF

d_gene: .
abundance: few
v_gene: TRBV7-8
j_gene: TRBJ2-4
CDR3nt: TGTGCCAGCAGCTTCCGGGCGGACTTACAAGCCAAAAACATTCAGTACTTC
CDR3aa: CASSFRADLQAKNIQYF

d_gene: .
abundance: few
v_gene: TRBV28
j_gene: TRBJ2-7
CDR3nt: TGTGCCAGCAGCCGAGGGGGGGAGCAGTACTTC
CDR3aa: CASSRGGEQYF

d_gene: TRBD1
abundance: few
v_gene: TRBV2
j_gene: TRBJ2-7
CDR3nt: TGTGCCAGCAGTGAAAGGCGACAGGGTACCTACGAGCAGTACTTC
CDR3aa: CASSERRQGTYEQYF

d_gene: TRBD1
abundance: many
v_gene: TRBV20-1
j_gene: TRBJ1-4
CDR3nt: TGCAGTGCTAGTCGGGACAGAGCGCAAACCCTGTTTTTT
CDR3aa: CSASRDRAQTLFF

d_gene: .
abundance: many
v_gene: TRBV6-2/TRBV6-3
j_gene: TRBJ1-2
CDR3nt: TGTGCCAGCAGCTCATTCTATGGCTACACCTTC
CDR3aa: CASSSFYGYTF

d_gene: .
abundance: many
v_gene: TRBV7-2
j_gene: TRBJ1-4
CDR3nt: TGTGCCAGCAGCCTCCGATACAGGGAAAAACTGTTTTTT
CDR3aa: CASSLRYREKLFF

d_gene: .
abundance: .
v_gene: TRBV7-2
j_gene: TRBJ2-3
CDR3nt: TGTGCCAGCAGCTTAGAATGGGGGGAGAGCACAGATACGCAGTATTTT
CDR3aa: CASSLEWGESTDTQYF

d_gene: .
abundance: many
v_gene: TRBV6-1
j_gene: TRBJ2-3
CDR3nt: TGTGCCAGCCAACTCAGCGCCGATACGCAGTATTTT
CDR3aa: CASQLSADTQYF

d_gene: .
abundance: .
v_gene: TRBV7-2
j_gene: TRBJ2-6
CDR3nt: TGTGCCAGCAGCTTACCAAGGGTATCGATCGTCCTGACTTTC
CDR3aa: CASSLPRVSIVLTF

d_gene: .
abundance: .
v_gene: TRBV29-1
j_gene: TRBJ2-7
CDR3nt: TGCAGCGTTACCCCTGCCCAGCGGCCTTCCTACGAGCAGTACTTC
CDR3aa: CSVTPAQRPSYEQYF

d_gene: .
abundance: many
v_gene: TRBV6-5
j_gene: TRBJ2-2
CDR3nt: TGTGCCAGCAGTCGCACCAAGGTCAGGGACACCGGGGAGCTGTTTTTT
CDR3aa: CASSRTKVRDTGELFF

d_gene: .
abundance: few
v_gene: TRBV20-1
j_gene: TRBJ1-1
CDR3nt: TGCAGTGCTAGTGACCAGGGCAGTTCCACTGAAGCTTTCTTT
CDR3aa: CSASDQGSSTEAFF

d_gene: .
abundance: .
v_gene: TRBV11-2
j_gene: TRBJ2-1
CDR3nt: TGTGCCAGCAGCACACTCCAGGGGAACTCCTACAATGAGCAGTTCTTC
CDR3aa: CASSTLQGNSYNEQFF

d_gene: TRBD1
abundance: few
v_gene: TRBV2
j_gene: TRBJ2-5
CDR3nt: TGTGCCAGCAGTGAAACAGGGGGCGTTAAGCAAGAGACCCAGTACTTC
CDR3aa: CASSETGGVKQETQYF

d_gene: .
abundance: many
v_gene: TRBV7-2
j_gene: TRBJ1-2
CDR3nt: TGTGCCAGCAGTCATGGGCGGGGGAACTATGGCTACACCTTC
CDR3aa: CASSHGRGNYGYTF

d_gene: .
abundance: .
v_gene: TRBV6-2/TRBV6-3
j_gene: TRBJ2-7
CDR3nt: TGTGCCAGCATCCCCAGCGGAGGGAGCTCCTACGAGCAGTACTTC
CDR3aa: CASIPSGGSSYEQYF

d_gene: .
abundance: .
v_gene: TRBV6-5
j_gene: TRBJ1-5
CDR3nt: TGTGCCAGCAGTTATGCAAGGGGTGGGCAGCCCCAGCATTTT
CDR3aa: CASSYARGGQPQHF

d_gene: TRBD2
abundance: few
v_gene: TRBV24-1
j_gene: TRBJ2-1
CDR3nt: TGTGCCACCAGTGTCCTAGCGGGACCCTTTTTCTTC
CDR3aa: CATSVLAGPFFF

d_gene: TRBD1
abundance: many
v_gene: TRBV7-6
j_gene: TRBJ1-2
CDR3nt: TGTGCCAGCAGCCCGGGCAAACAGGGGCGATATGGCTACACCTTC
CDR3aa: CASSPGKQGRYGYTF

d_gene: .
abundance: many
v_gene: TRBV7-2
j_gene: TRBJ1-5
CDR3nt: TGTGCCAGCAGCTTAGCCGGTCGGCAGGTAAATCAGCCCCAGCATTTT
CDR3aa: CASSLAGRQVNQPQHF

d_gene: TRBD2
abundance: .
v_gene: TRBV20-1
j_gene: TRBJ2-3
CDR3nt: TGCAGTGCTAGGGGACTAGCGGCTAGCACAGATACGCAGTATTTT
CDR3aa: CSARGLAASTDTQYF

d_gene: .
abundance: many
v_gene: TRBV6-2/TRBV6-3
j_gene: TRBJ2-2
CDR3nt: TGTGCCAGCAGGAAACAGGGAAAGGGGAACACCGGGGAGCTGTTTTTT
CDR3aa: CASRKQGKGNTGELFF

d_gene: .
abundance: many
v_gene: TRBV12-3/TRBV12-4
j_gene: TRBJ1-5
CDR3nt: TGTGCCAGCAGTTTAGGAGGGCAGGGGCAGCCCCAGCATTTT
CDR3aa: CASSLGGQGQPQHF

d_gene: TRBD1
abundance: few
v_gene: TRBV4-2
j_gene: TRBJ2-5
CDR3nt: TGTGCCAGCAGCCGGTCAGGGGGTATGGAGACCCAGTACTTC
CDR3aa: CASSRSGGMETQYF

d_gene: .
abundance: .
v_gene: TRBV6-1
j_gene: TRBJ2-3
CDR3nt: TGTGCCAGCAGTGATATGCGGGGAGATACGCAGTATTTT
CDR3aa: CASSDMRGDTQYF

d_gene: TRBD1
abundance: .
v_gene: TRBV18
j_gene: TRBJ2-1
CDR3nt: TGTGCCAGCTCACCCCACAGGGGGCAGGATGAGCAGTTCTTC
CDR3aa: CASSPHRGQDEQFF

d_gene: TRBD1
abundance: many
v_gene: TRBV5-5
j_gene: TRBJ1-5
CDR3nt: TGTGCCAGCAGCTTGGTGGACAGGGTAAATCAGCCCCAGCATTTT
CDR3aa: CASSLVDRVNQPQHF

d_gene: .
abundance: few
v_gene: TRBV4-3
j_gene: TRBJ1-6
CDR3nt: TGCGCCAGCAGCCGAAAGGTTGGGGTAGAGGGAAATTCACCCCTCCACTTT
CDR3aa: CASSRKVGVEGNSPLHF

d_gene: .
abundance: .
v_gene: TRBV2
j_gene: TRBJ1-1
CDR3nt: TGTGCCAGCAGTGGGAGGTTGGACACTGAAGCTTTCTTT
CDR3aa: CASSGRLDTEAFF

d_gene: .
abundance: many
v_gene: TRBV20-1
j_gene: TRBJ1-2
CDR3nt: TGCAGTGCTAGAGTTTCGGGGGCGTCCTATGGCTACACCTTC
CDR3aa: CSARVSGASYGYTF

d_gene: .
abundance: many
v_gene: TRBV29-1
j_gene: TRBJ1-2
CDR3nt: TGCAGCGTTGACGGGTCGGGAAGAATCGGCTACACCTTC
CDR3aa: CSVDGSGRIGYTF

d_gene: TRBD2
abundance: many
v_gene: TRBV5-1
j_gene: TRBJ2-5
CDR3nt: TGCGCCAGCAGCTCAAACCAACTAGCGAATCAAGAGACCCAGTACTTC
CDR3aa: CASSSNQLANQETQYF

d_gene: TRBD1
abundance: many
v_gene: TRBV20-1
j_gene: TRBJ2-7
CDR3nt: TGCAGTGCTAGAGATCCACAGGGGGCGAACGAGCAGTACTTC
CDR3aa: CSARDPQGANEQYF

d_gene: .
abundance: many
v_gene: TRBV30
j_gene: TRBJ1-4
CDR3nt: TGTGCCTGGAGGAGGGACATAGAAGTAAAACTGTTTTTT
CDR3aa: CAWRRDIEVKLFF

d_gene: .
abundance: few
v_gene: TRBV29-1
j_gene: TRBJ2-3
CDR3nt: TGCTCGAGCGGGCCGCTCACAGATACGCAGTATTTT
CDR3aa: CSSGPLTDTQYF

d_gene: .
abundance: many
v_gene: TRBV14
j_gene: TRBJ2-3
CDR3nt: TGTGCCAGCAGCCGCCCAGGAGGGGTCTCTAGCACAGATACGCAGTATTTT
CDR3aa: CASSRPGGVSSTDTQYF

d_gene: .
abundance: many
v_gene: TRBV18
j_gene: TRBJ1-1
CDR3nt: TGTGCCAGCTCACCACGCCTGAACACTGAAGCTTTCTTT
CDR3aa: CASSPRLNTEAFF

d_gene: .
abundance: medium-sized
v_gene: TRBV6-1
j_gene: TRBJ1-2
CDR3nt: TGTGCCAGCAGTGCGGACTCCGGACCACCTTTATATGGCTACACCTTC
CDR3aa: CASSADSGPPLYGYTF

d_gene: TRBD1
abundance: many
v_gene: TRBV20-1
j_gene: TRBJ1-6
CDR3nt: TGCAGTGCTAGCACACAGGGGGCCGGGAATTCACCCCTCCACTTT
CDR3aa: CSASTQGAGNSPLHF

d_gene: .
abundance: many
v_gene: TRBV12-3/TRBV12-4
j_gene: TRBJ1-5
CDR3nt: TGTGCCAGCAGTTTAGGTTCAGGGGGCAATCAGCCCCAGCATTTT
CDR3aa: CASSLGSGGNQPQHF

d_gene: .
abundance: many
v_gene: TRBV15
j_gene: TRBJ1-5
CDR3nt: TGTGCCACCAGCAGGGGAACAGGTGGGCGACAGCCCCAGCATTTT
CDR3aa: CATSRGTGGRQPQHF

d_gene: TRBD2
abundance: .
v_gene: TRBV14
j_gene: TRBJ2-1
CDR3nt: TGTGCCAGCAGCAGTGCGCTGGGGGAGGGCGGTGACGAGCAGTTCTTC
CDR3aa: CASSSALGEGGDEQFF

d_gene: .
abundance: .
v_gene: TRBV6-5
j_gene: TRBJ2-1
CDR3nt: TGTGCCAGCGCCAACGCGCGGACCCAAAGGCGGTTCTTC
CDR3aa: CASANARTQRRFF

d_gene: .
abundance: .
v_gene: TRBV5-6
j_gene: TRBJ2-7
CDR3nt: TGTGCCAGCTGGGGTTTACCTACTCGCTACGAGCAGTACTTC
CDR3aa: CASWGLPTRYEQYF

d_gene: .
abundance: .
v_gene: TRBV6-2/TRBV6-3
j_gene: TRBJ2-6
CDR3nt: TGTGCCAGCAGTTGGTTGGGCAGAAGCTCTGGGGCCAACGTCCTGACTTTC
CDR3aa: CASSWLGRSSGANVLTF

d_gene: .
abundance: many
v_gene: TRBV7-9
j_gene: TRBJ2-1
CDR3nt: TGTGCCAGCAGCCCTGGGGGGGCAGGTTACAATGAGCAGTTCTTC
CDR3aa: CASSPGGAGYNEQFF

d_gene: TRBD1
abundance: .
v_gene: TRBV11-2
j_gene: TRBJ2-1
CDR3nt: TGTGCCAGCAGCCGCCAACCCGGACAGGGGGCCCATGAGCAGTTCTTC
CDR3aa: CASSRQPGQGAHEQFF

d_gene: .
abundance: many
v_gene: TRBV9
j_gene: TRBJ2-6
CDR3nt: TGTGCCAGCAGCGCCCAGTCACAAATCTCTGGGGCCAACGTCCTGACTTTC
CDR3aa: CASSAQSQISGANVLTF